These 18 T cell receptor beta chains were all obtained from the same sample, sequenced in a study of blood T cell repertoires in COVID-19. This table comes from immunoSEQ multiplex PCR, and its TCRdb copy is limited to in-frame clones, with some not included. The sample includes about 390,000 clones, just under 90% of them seen just once. Sequenced: PBMCs or T cells enriched from blood (not recorded which). Every receptor here comes from a woman aged 45-59 years who had recovered from COVID-19.

The chain carries TRBV7-8 and TRBJ2-7, with 7 bases matching TRBD1. Trimming at V came to 5 bases and at J to 6 bases, leaving 10 bases not matched to a gene. Germline V gives CDR1 SGHVS, CDR2 FQNEAQ. This CDR3 comprises 14 residues. CDR3 sequence reads: CASSLAARGFEQYF. DNA of the CDR3: TGTGCCAGCAGCCTCGCCGCCAGGGGGTTCGAGCAGTACTTC.

A note on this clone: This CDR3 is also generated by other DNA sequences in the sample. The chain has TRBV2 and TRBJ1-2; 10 nucleotides align to TRBD1. The germline CDR1 and CDR2 sequences are SNHLY and FYNNEI. This CDR3 has 14 residues. J gave up 2 bases and V 6 bases, and 3 bases lay outside the gene matches. The CDR3 DNA sequence: TGTGCCAGCAGCGGGGACAGGGGAAACTATGGCTACACCTTC. Translated: CASSGDRGNYGYTF.

V gene TRBV6-5 combines with J gene TRBJ2-7; a possible D gene is TRBD1 (6 bases). The ends were cut back, 6 bases at V and 0 bases at J, with 15 bases in the middle. Germline V CDR1 and CDR2: MNHEY, SVGAGI. The CDR3 has 15 residues. The DNA for the CDR3 is TGTGCCAGCAGAAAAACCCTGGACAGCTCCTACGAGCAGTACTTC. It yields the protein CASRKTLDSSYEQYF.

The genes are TRBV27 and TRBJ2-5; TRBD1 matches 9 bases. The CDR3 runs 15 residues. V lost 5 bases to trimming and J lost 0 bases; unmatched junction nucleotides: 4. Germline V gives CDR1 MNHEY, CDR2 SMNVEV (reference sequence). This CDR3 is CASSRDREYQETQYF. CDR3 coding DNA: TGTGCCAGCAGTCGGGACAGGGAATACCAAGAGACCCAGTACTTC.

The chain couples TRBV5-1 to TRBJ1-2, with 9 nucleotides matching TRBD1. Germline CDR1 and CDR2: SGHRS and YFSETQ. V lost 0 bases to trimming and J lost 8 bases; unmatched junction nucleotides: 5. CDR3 size: 14 residues. The CDR3 DNA reads as TGCGCCAGCAGCTTGGACGGACAGGGGTTGGGCTACACCTTC. As protein: CASSLDGQGLGYTF.

This clone has just one count. The chain couples TRBV12-3 or TRBV12-4 to TRBJ1-1, with D perhaps TRBD1 (5 bases). Trimming cost V 6 bases and J 7 bases, with 15 bases left between them. The CDR3 runs 13 residues. CDR3 in DNA: TGTGCCAGCAGATCACGGGGGACGGATGAAGCTTTCTTT. It yields the protein CASRSRGTDEAFF.

The chain combines TRBV30 with TRBJ2-7; D ambiguous. Germline-derived CDR1 and CDR2 are GTSNPN and SVGIG (reference sequence). The CDR3 contains 11 residues. The ends were cut back, 1 base at V and 6 bases at J, with 7 bases in the middle. CDR3 sequence: CAWSARLEQYF. The CDR3 DNA is TGTGCCTGGAGTGCGCGTCTCGAGCAGTACTTC.

This chain joins TRBV5-1 and TRBJ2-2, with TRBD1 identical over 9 bases. The CDR3 has 14 amino acids. The trim removed 4 bases at V and 4 bases at J, leaving 2 bases unmatched. Germline V gene sequence: CDR1 SGHRS, CDR2 YFSETQ. The CDR3 is CASSGGQGTGELFF. The DNA of the CDR3 is TGCGCCAGCAGCGGGGGACAGGGCACCGGGGAGCTGTTTTTT.

J is TRBJ1-2 and V is TRBV5-6; maybe TRBD1 (6 bases). This CDR3 is 14 amino acids long. V gave up 0 bases and J gave up 7 bases, with 13 bases separating them. CDR1 is SGHDT and CDR2 is YYEEEE in the germline V gene. CDR3 residues: CASSLVGQYSGYTF. The CDR3 coding sequence is TGTGCCAGCAGCTTGGTCGGACAGTATAGTGGCTACACCTTC. The whole variable domain, filled in from reference TRBV5-6 and TRBJ1-2, reads DAGVTQSPTHLIKTRGQQVTLRCSPKSGHDTVSWYQQALGQGPQFIFQYYEEEERQRGNFPDRFSGHQFPNYSSELNVNALLLGDSALYLCASSLVGQYSGYTFGSGTRLTVV.

The rearrangement uses TRBV2 and TRBJ1-2; no reliable D call. This CDR3 comprises 13 residues. The V gene lost 1 base and the J gene lost 7 bases, with 10 bases spanning the gap. In germline, CDR1 is SNHLY, CDR2 FYNNEI. The CDR3 nucleotides are TGTGCCAGCAGTGAAGAGCACCGCGCTGGCTACACCTTC. Translation gives CASSEEHRAGYTF.

This chain uses TRBV5-5 with TRBJ1-1; D might be TRBD1 (5 bases). Germline values: CDR1 SGHKS, CDR2 YYEKEE (reference sequence). V was shortened by 0 bases and J by 4 bases, with 10 bases between the two germline ends. The CDR3 loop spans 14 amino acids. The CDR3 region has the DNA TGTGCCAGCAGCTTGGAAGGGGCCGGCACTGAAGCTTTCTTT. It translates to CASSLEGAGTEAFF.

This rearrangement joins TRBV30 to TRBJ2-2; D may be TRBD1 (5 bases). The CDR3 runs 12 residues. Trimming shortened V by 1 base and J by 7 bases, and 7 bases separated the two germline ends. Germline CDR1 GTSNPN, CDR2 SVGIG (reference sequence). The CDR3 sequence: CAWSGGGGELFF. In DNA form, the CDR3 reads TGTGCCTGGAGTGGGGGCGGCGGGGAGCTGTTTTTT.

The chain couples TRBV28 to TRBJ1-5; no definite D call. Between the trimmed V and J ends, which lost 3 bases and 4 bases, there was a span of 7 bases. CDR1 and CDR2 from the germline V gene are MDHEN and SYDVKM. The length of the CDR3 is 13 residues. CDR3 region: CASSLNTNQPQHF. In nucleotides, the CDR3 is TGTGCCAGCAGTTTGAATACAAATCAGCCCCAGCATTTT.

The chain uses TRBV7-2 and TRBJ2-5; D is unclear. The V end was cut by 0 bases, the J end by 0 bases, with 8 bases between. The length of the CDR3 is 15 residues. Looked up from germline, CDR1 is SGHTA and CDR2 is FQGNSA. CDR3 amino acids: CASSLALGDQETQYF. The DNA of the CDR3 is TGTGCCAGCAGCTTAGCGCTTGGAGACCAAGAGACCCAGTACTTC.

This chain uses TRBV19 with TRBJ2-6; perhaps TRBD2 as D (5 bases). The V end lost 5 bases, the J end lost 0 bases, and 11 bases lay between the germline ends. This CDR3 is 16 amino acids long. Germline values: CDR1 LNHDA, CDR2 SQIVND (reference sequence). CDR3 sequence: CASSDRGRSGANVLTF. The CDR3 nucleotides read TGTGCCAGTAGTGACCGGGGTCGCTCTGGGGCCAACGTCCTGACTTTC.

V gene TRBV15 combines with J gene TRBJ1-5; 7 bases align to TRBD1. The CDR3 length is 16 residues. Trimming cost V 4 bases and J 2 bases; bases outside gene matches: 8. CDR1 is LNHNV, CDR2 YYDKDF, per germline (reference sequence). CDR3 amino acids: CATSTATGSGNQPQHF. The DNA for the CDR3 is TGTGCCACCAGCACCGCGACAGGGTCTGGCAATCAGCCCCAGCATTTT.

The J gene is TRBJ1-2, the V gene TRBV5-6; D uncertain. Trimming shortened V by 2 bases and J by 13 bases, and 12 bases separated the two germline ends. The CDR3 length is 11 residues. Germline-derived CDR1 and CDR2 are SGHDT and YYEEEE. CDR3 DNA: TGTGCCAGCAGCTTCGGGTCATCGAGCACCTTC. It codes for CASSFGSSSTF. The full variable domain, with the rest looked up from reference TRBV5-6 and TRBJ1-2, is DAGVTQSPTHLIKTRGQQVTLRCSPKSGHDTVSWYQQALGQGPQFIFQYYEEEERQRGNFPDRFSGHQFPNYSSELNVNALLLGDSALYLCASSFGSSSTFGSGTRLTVV.

The chain joins TRBV30 to TRBJ2-1; tentative D call: TRBD1 (5 bases). The CDR3 length is 13 residues. With 6 bases removed from V and 2 bases from J, the gap between germline ends came to 11 bases. Per the germline V gene, CDR1 is GTSNPN and CDR2 is SVGIG (reference sequence). For the CDR3, the DNA is TGTGCCTGCTCAGGGTATCCCTACAATGAGCAGTTCTTC. This encodes CACSGYPYNEQFF. The variable domain in full, completed from reference TRBV30 and TRBJ2-1, reads SQTIHQWPATLVQPVGSPLSLECTVEGTSNPNLYWYRQAAGRGLQLLFYSVGIGQISSEVPQNLSASRPQDRQFILSSKKLLLSDSGFYLCACSGYPYNEQFFGPGTRLTVL.